What follows is one TCR beta chain and its context. Its binding antigen is unknown. No base-level quality is on record; no much larger clone is a single base apart. In total, 500 to 700 healthy bone marrow donors made up the cohort. All cohort members were sampled while nominally healthy, although unrecorded immune exposures were likely present. The donor was CMV seropositive and belonged to the group of 250 to 300 seropositive cohort members. A peripheral blood sample was provided by each donor, and peripheral blood mononuclear cells were used for TCR beta sequencing. The Qiagen DNeasy Blood Extraction Kit was used to extract genomic DNA from the blood cell samples. Library preparation employed the immunoSEQ multiplex PCR assay. The multiplex PCR relied on a mix of 60 forward primers for TCR Vbeta segments and 13 reverse primers for TCR Jbeta segments. A multiplex PCR assay on genomic DNA amplified the CDR3 region of rearranged TCR beta genes. The Illumina HiSeq System was used to sequence the amplified TCR beta libraries as 87-base-pair reads. Regarding the original processing steps: Across the 640 or so repertoires, a later analysis counted some 80 million unique TCR beta chains, 9.5 million to 13 million of which were shared by at least two donors. Raw reads were error-corrected and collapsed into unique sequences by a nearest-neighbor algorithm in which closely related sequences were merged to remove PCR and sequencing errors. To assign V, D and J gene segments, CDR3 sequences were aligned to IMGT reference sequences. For a sequence to be retained, a match of at least six nucleotides to both a V gene segment and a J gene segment was required. Rearrangements were called productive when the CDR3 lacked stop codons and stayed in frame with V and J; all others were non-productive. Following IMGT convention, CDR3 was defined as the stretch from the second conserved V-encoded cysteine to the conserved J-encoded phenylalanine. In an earlier analysis of 587 of the donors, sequences lacking an unambiguous match to a single V gene segment were excluded. In an earlier analysis of 587 of the donors, V segments were called functional above 56.7% productive rearrangements and were called segregating when the between-donor standard deviation exceeded 5%. To diagnose cytomegalovirus status from the catalog of TCR beta chain sequences, a statistical classification framework was built. In a later analysis, V and J genes were assigned by comparing TCR nucleotide sequences against IMGT/GENE-DB human TR gene sequences. In a later analysis, CDR3 sequences and most-parsimonious VDJ recombination scenarios were assigned using the TCRdist pipeline. In a later analysis, every TCR beta chain was defined by the combination of its CDR3 amino acid sequence and its V-gene family, and reads without a unique V-gene family were dropped. A later analysis removed nearly 600 highly shared, low-generation-probability nucleotide sequences to deal with suspected cross-contamination and a sequencing artifact. For each public chain, a later analysis derived a clonal expansion index from normalized ranks of inferred template counts within each repertoire. Generation probabilities in a later analysis came from a VDJ recombination model fitted to out-of-frame rearrangements, and those results were checked against IGoR. In a later analysis, hypergeometric tests were used to score TCR-TCR, TCR-HLA and TCR-CMV co-occurrence, with a repertoire-size bias correction applied to TCR pairs. To estimate false discovery rates, a later analysis permuted the HLA or CMV assignments 20 times. In a later analysis, co-occurring TCRs were grouped using DBSCAN, and TCRdist sequence similarity was added for clustering within HLA-allele-positive subsets. Repertoires with fewer than 30,000 or more than 120,000 public chains were left out of co-occurrence clustering, as were a few repertoires with anomalous nucleotide sharing. Not all clones reach the TCRdb copy of this immuneACCESS table, which keeps in-frame sequences only. Checked studies attribute under half of the gap to unresolved V genes and leave the rest unexplained. V, J and clone size reflect that table, while D and trimming were determined from the DNA. This sample lists fewer than 130,000 clones; 60% to 80% were detected once. The ten largest clones capture 2.6% of the sample.

This sample is part of a study of cytomegalovirus exposure and HLA in healthy donors listed by TCRdb under 2017. Regarding the research as a whole: According to an earlier analysis of a few hundred of the donors, about 179 million T cells yielded 117 million unique TCR beta sequences and approximately 280 Gb of sequence data. The aim of the study was to test whether cataloging public T cell receptors could identify signatures of past pathogen exposure. An earlier analysis of approximately 630 of the donors applied high-throughput TCR beta sequencing to assess whether each TCR beta V gene segment acted as functional or pseudogenic. Rather than drawing on any new phenotypic data, the later analysis identified candidate immune exposures from TCR beta sequences and the way those sequences occurred across donors. Roughly 5 DR-DQ haplotypes were handled as single units for association and clustering, since linkage in the cohort was strong. To predict cytomegalovirus infection status, the study combined high-throughput TCR immunosequencing, statistical association of individual TCRs with disease status, and machine learning. In a later analysis, previously published TCR beta repertoires from 550 to 700 donors were re-analyzed and high-resolution HLA genotyping was added so that TCR occurrence patterns could be studied. Every repertoire in the discovery cohort had been generated on one and the same sequencing platform. Of the roughly 400 genotyped donors, 65% to 90% fell in the genetic ancestry cluster associated with self-reported Caucasian donors. The number of donors typed differed by locus, with about 629-640 for A, B, C, DRB1 and DQB1, more than 500 for DQA1, 600 to 610 for DPA1, and some 470 for DPB1. Donor age, sex, ethnicity and CMV serostatus were compiled together with the repertoire data. Among several hundred genotyped donors of the cohort, an average of about 220,000 unique TCR beta nucleotide sequences was sequenced per donor, of which about 20% were non-productive. Besides the first cohort of approximately 710 subjects, a separate validation cohort made up of some 110 different subjects was used. Using immunosequencing, the study profiled T cell repertoires from 640 or so subjects and related those repertoires to cytomegalovirus serostatus. Approximately 300 gigabases of sequencing data and tens of millions of unique TCR sequences were included in an early release covering over 600 HLA-typed donors. HLA typing included class I and class II loci at four-digit resolution. A later genetic analysis used genome-wide SNP genotypes for about 60% of the roughly 700 donors, treating that subset as a discovery cohort. The study at large found these results: A few of the identified cytomegalovirus-associated TCR beta chains were confirmed in vitro to be specific for cytomegalovirus antigens. When HLA alleles, especially DR and DQ, strongly co-occurred, attributing TCR associations to individual alleles was difficult. Most TCR sequences were seen in very few donors, while some public TCRs were found in many individuals. At a false discovery rate of 0.05, a later analysis linked under 20,000 TCR beta sequences to specific HLA alleles. The classifier was reported to diagnose cytomegalovirus status with high specificity and sensitivity in both the original and validation cohorts. Most CMV-associated TCR beta chains appeared to be HLA-restricted in a later analysis, and the HLA associations seemed to be driven largely by CMV exposure. Compared with the roughly 700-donor mean, donors in an Asian-associated ancestry cluster had fewer N-insertions in productive TCRs, according to a later genetic analysis. Several of the top co-occurrence clusters appeared to be linked to parvovirus B19, influenza, CMV and Epstein-Barr virus, according to a later analysis. A cluster of highly shared sequence variants was judged likely to represent a technical artifact of the sequencing pipeline. A total of 150 to 200 TCR beta chains were listed by the study as associated with cytomegalovirus. Linkage disequilibrium might explain the correlated functional status among segregating V segments, but an unknown experimental factor could not be ruled out. V-gene and J-gene trimming of TCR beta chains was associated with a missense DCLRE1C variant in a later genetic analysis, and the association was replicated in an independent cohort. HLA typing was unavailable for some donors at each locus, so association tests used only the typed subset. In an earlier analysis of more than 500 of the donors, most TCR beta V segments appeared in productive rearrangements about 87% or about 30% of the time, broadly matching IMGT annotations. In this cohort, only TCR beta chains were sequenced, and detectable features were limited by the absence of alpha or paired-chain data. The only immune exposure information available for the cohort was CMV serostatus. A further reported finding was that TCR beta sequences accurately predicted the HLA-A and HLA-B alleles for most subjects in the first cohort. Roughly uniform sequencing depth across donors was assumed in presence/absence analyses, although this assumption may not hold. Because counts were too low, roughly 18 rarely observed V segments, including chromosome 9 orphons, were left out of the earlier analysis of roughly 600 of the donors. In a later analysis, HLA-associated TCR beta chains were found to be more clonally expanded and to have lower generation probabilities than equally common non-associated chains. According to a later analysis, TCR association rates differed among HLA loci, with DRB1 alleles showing the most associated TCRs and HLA-C alleles showing the fewest. The authors suggested that the approach could potentially be extended to other disease states and immunological phenotypes.

This sequence originates from a man in his fifties in good health and CMV-seropositive. What was sequenced was PBMCs.

The sequenced DNA is TGTGCCTGGAGCCCCAGGTTTACCGGGGAGCTGTTTTTT. The encoded protein is CAWSPRFTGELFF. The sequence is built from TRBV30 and TRBJ2-2; the D gene cannot be resolved reliably. V is shortened by 3 bases, J by 5 bases, and the region joining them spans 10 bases. From cysteine to phenylalanine, the CDR3 is 13 amino acids long. Of the read, only the CDR3 DNA is kept; its 39 bases are in frame from base 1. The germline V gene (reference sequence) provides CDR1 GTSNPN and CDR2 SVGIG.